This T cell receptor beta chain appears in the sequencing data of a study of radiotherapy plus CTLA-4 blockade in lung cancer (dated by TCRdb to the late 2010s). At the level of the whole study: Among the enrolled patients, roughly 17% had an objective response, and less than 40% reached disease control.

Details on this clone: What this receptor recognizes is not known. Nothing much larger sits one base from this clone, and base qualities are not available.

Library generation was performed with the immunoSEQ multiplex PCR assay. TCRdb's version of the immuneACCESS table is confined to in-frame rearrangements and falls short of the full clone set. An unresolved V gene accounts for under half of the shortfall where checked; the remainder is of unknown origin. This sample comprises tens of thousands of clones, 70% to 90% of them detected only once. The top ten hold 7.8% of the sample. Trimming removed 8 bases from V and 7 bases from J; the gene matches leave 3 bases unexplained. In the germline V gene, CDR1 corresponds to MGHDK and CDR2 to SYGVNS. From cysteine to phenylalanine, the CDR3 is 12 amino acids long. Solely the CDR3 DNA is kept, with 36 bases framed from the first base. Paper-wide results and their limitations: After treatment with radiotherapy and ipilimumab, TCR clones that originated in tumors expanded in peripheral blood. Increased serum interferon-beta after radiation, together with early dynamic changes in blood T cell clones, were reported to be the strongest predictors of response.

In this study, focal radiation therapy paired with CTLA-4 blockade (ipilimumab) was tested in patients who had chemo-refractory metastatic non-small-cell lung cancer. The clonotype was recovered from a human donor with non-small cell lung cancer whose response to radiotherapy plus ipilimumab could not be evaluated. The chain links TRBV25-1 with TRBJ1-4; TRBD1 agrees with 8 junctional bases. The starting material was peripheral blood, obtained from a patient treated with radiotherapy plus ipilimumab. Here is the DNA: TGTGCCAGCCGTCAGGGGGCTGAAAAACTGTTTTTT. It is translated as CASRQGAEKLFF. The reference TRBV25-1 and TRBJ1-4 proteins fill in what lies around the CDR3, so the full variable domain reads EADIYQTPRYLVIGTGKKITLECSQTMGHDKMYWYQQDPGMELHLIHYSYGVNSTEKGDLSSESTVSRIRTEHFPLTLESARPSHTSQYLCASRQGAEKLFFGSGTQLSVL.